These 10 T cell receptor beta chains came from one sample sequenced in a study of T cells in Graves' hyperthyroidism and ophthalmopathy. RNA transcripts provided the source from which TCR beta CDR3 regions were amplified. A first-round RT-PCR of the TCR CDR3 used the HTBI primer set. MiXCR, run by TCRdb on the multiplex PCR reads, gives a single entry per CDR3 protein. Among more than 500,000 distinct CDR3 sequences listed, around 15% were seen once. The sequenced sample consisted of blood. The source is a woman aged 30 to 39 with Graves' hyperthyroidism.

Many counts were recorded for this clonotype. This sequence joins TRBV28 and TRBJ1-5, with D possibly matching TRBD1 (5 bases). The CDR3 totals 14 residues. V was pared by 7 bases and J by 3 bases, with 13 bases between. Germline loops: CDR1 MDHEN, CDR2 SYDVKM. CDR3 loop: CASTQTAVNQPQHF. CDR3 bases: TGTGCCAGCACCCAGACAGCCGTCAATCAGCCCCAGCATTTT.

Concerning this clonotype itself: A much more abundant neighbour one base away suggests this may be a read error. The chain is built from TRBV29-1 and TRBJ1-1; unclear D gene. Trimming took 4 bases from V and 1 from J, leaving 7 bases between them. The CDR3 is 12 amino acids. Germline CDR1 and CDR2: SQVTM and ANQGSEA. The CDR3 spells CSVVWGNTEAFF. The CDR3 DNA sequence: TGCAGCGTTGTTTGGGGGAACACTGAAGCTTTCTTT.

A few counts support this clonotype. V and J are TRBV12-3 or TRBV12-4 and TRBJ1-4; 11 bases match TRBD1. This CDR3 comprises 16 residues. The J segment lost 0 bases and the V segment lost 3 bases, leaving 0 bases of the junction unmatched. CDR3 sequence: CASSLGQGATNEKLFF. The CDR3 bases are TGTGCCAGCAGTTTGGGACAGGGGGCAACTAATGAAAAACTGTTTTTT.

The CDR3 nucleotides are TGCAGCGTTGTGATGGAGTCCCTCAATCAGCCCCAGCATTTT. This translates into CSVVMESLNQPQHF. V is TRBV29-1 and J is TRBJ1-5; D gene ambiguous. The CDR3 runs to 14 residues. V dropped 4 bases and J dropped 3 bases, with 13 bases sitting between them. The germline gives CDR1 SQVTM, CDR2 ANQGSEA.

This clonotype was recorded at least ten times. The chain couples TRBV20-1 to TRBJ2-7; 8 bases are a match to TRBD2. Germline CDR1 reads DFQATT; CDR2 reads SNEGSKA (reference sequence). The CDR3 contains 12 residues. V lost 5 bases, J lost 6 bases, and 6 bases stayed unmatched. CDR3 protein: CSAQAGEVEQYF. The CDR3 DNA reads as TGCAGTGCTCAAGCGGGAGAGGTCGAGCAGTACTTC.

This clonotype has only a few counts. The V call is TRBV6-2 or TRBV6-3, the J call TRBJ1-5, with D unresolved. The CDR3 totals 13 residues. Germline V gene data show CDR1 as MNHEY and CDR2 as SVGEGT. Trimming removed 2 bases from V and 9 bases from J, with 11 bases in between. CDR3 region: CASSYDGVRPQHF. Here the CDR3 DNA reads TGTGCCAGCAGTTACGACGGGGTTCGGCCCCAGCATTTT.

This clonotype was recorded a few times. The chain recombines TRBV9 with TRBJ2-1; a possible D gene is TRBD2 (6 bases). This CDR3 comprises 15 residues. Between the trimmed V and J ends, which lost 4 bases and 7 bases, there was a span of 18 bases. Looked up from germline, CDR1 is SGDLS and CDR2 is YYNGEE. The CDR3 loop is CASSFAGTGKNEQFF. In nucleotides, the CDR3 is TGTGCCAGCAGCTTCGCCGGGACTGGGAAGAATGAGCAGTTCTTC.

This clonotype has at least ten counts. CDR3: CATSRDRAPGQPQHF. CDR3 bases: TGTGCCACCAGCAGAGATCGGGCACCCGGTCAGCCCCAGCATTTT. The rearrangement links TRBV15 to TRBJ1-5; D is uncertain. With 0 bases removed from V and 6 bases from J, the gap between germline ends came to 12 bases. CDR1 and CDR2 (germline): LNHNV, YYDKDF (reference sequence). This CDR3 is built from 15 residues.

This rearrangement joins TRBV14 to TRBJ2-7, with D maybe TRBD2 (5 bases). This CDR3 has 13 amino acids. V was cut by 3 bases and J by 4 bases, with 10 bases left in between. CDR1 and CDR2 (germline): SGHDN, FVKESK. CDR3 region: CASSHIPGYEQYF. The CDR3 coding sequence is TGTGCCAGCAGCCACATCCCGGGGTACGAGCAGTACTTC.

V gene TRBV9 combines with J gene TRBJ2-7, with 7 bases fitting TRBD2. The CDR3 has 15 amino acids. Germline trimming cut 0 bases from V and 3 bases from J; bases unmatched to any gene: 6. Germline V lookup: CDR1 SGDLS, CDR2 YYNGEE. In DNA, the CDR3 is TGTGCCAGCAGCGTAGGTTGGCGGGGGAACTACGAGCAGTACTTC. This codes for CASSVGWRGNYEQYF.